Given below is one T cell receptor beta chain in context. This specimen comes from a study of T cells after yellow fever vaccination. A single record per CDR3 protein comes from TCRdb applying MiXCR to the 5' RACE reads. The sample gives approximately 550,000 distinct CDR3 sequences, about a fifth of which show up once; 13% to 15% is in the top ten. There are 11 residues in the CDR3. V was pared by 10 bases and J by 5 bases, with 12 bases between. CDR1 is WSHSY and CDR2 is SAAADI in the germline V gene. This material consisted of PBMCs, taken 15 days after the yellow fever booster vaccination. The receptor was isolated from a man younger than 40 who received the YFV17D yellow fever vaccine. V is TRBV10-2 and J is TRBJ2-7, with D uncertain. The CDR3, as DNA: TGCGCCACCGCCGCGTACCACGAGCAGTACTTC. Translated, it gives CATAAYHEQYF.